The 31 T cell receptor beta chains reported below all come from one sample, sequenced in a study of cytomegalovirus exposure and HLA in healthy donors. 13 Jbeta primers and 60 Vbeta primers were used for the PCR. The protocol was immunoSEQ multiplex PCR, while the TCRdb copy is restricted to in-frame clones and leaves out a portion. Seen here are under 150,000 clones, around 86% observed once, and the top ten hold 0.6% to 0.7%. Sequencing used PBMCs. The receptor source for this set is a man aged 18 to 29 in good health and CMV-seronegative.

V gene TRBV9 combines with J gene TRBJ1-1; D is unresolved. This CDR3 region has 12 residues. The germline CDR1 and CDR2 sequences are SGDLS and YYNGEE. The germline V and J ends were trimmed by 4 bases and 6 bases, with 10 bases remaining between them. This CDR3 is CASSRTPAEAFF. The CDR3 coding sequence is TGTGCCAGCAGCCGTACTCCCGCTGAAGCTTTCTTT.

The chain is built from TRBV5-4 and TRBJ1-2; the match to TRBD1 covers 8 bases. CDR3 length equals 14 residues. The germline V gene has CDR1 SGHNT and CDR2 YYREEE (reference sequence). V lost 4 bases and J lost 8; bases outside the gene matches: 10. CDR3 in DNA: TGTGCCAGCAGCCCCCGGACAGGGTTGGAGGGCTACACCTTC. Translating gives CASSPRTGLEGYTF. Supplemented by reference TRBV5-4 and TRBJ1-2, the full variable domain reads ETGVTQSPTHLIKTRGQQVTLRCSSQSGHNTVSWYQQALGQGPQFIFQYYREEENGRGNFPPRFSGLQFPNYSSELNVNALELDDSALYLCASSPRTGLEGYTFGSGTRLTVV.

The J gene is TRBJ2-1, the V gene TRBV30; D is perhaps TRBD2 (7 bases). The V gene's germline CDR1 is GTSNPN and CDR2 SVGIG (reference sequence). The CDR3 spans 14 residues. The V end was cut by 4 bases, the J end by 6 bases, with 16 bases between. In nucleotides, the CDR3 is TGTGCCTGGACCCCCGGGGGGCCCTCCAATGAGCAGTTCTTC. Its protein product is CAWTPGGPSNEQFF. Complete variable domain (other parts from reference TRBV30 and TRBJ2-1): SQTIHQWPATLVQPVGSPLSLECTVEGTSNPNLYWYRQAAGRGLQLLFYSVGIGQISSEVPQNLSASRPQDRQFILSSKKLLLSDSGFYLCAWTPGGPSNEQFFGPGTRLTVL.

The genes are TRBV6-5 and TRBJ2-5; 7 bases agree with TRBD2. The CDR3 spans 14 residues. Trimming cost V 2 bases and J 4 bases; bases outside gene matches: 4. Germline CDR1 reads MNHEY; CDR2 reads SVGAGI. The CDR3 is CASSYGRGRETQYF. CDR3 in DNA: TGTGCCAGCAGTTACGGGCGGGGGAGAGAGACCCAGTACTTC.

Turning to this clone: Germline is not matched at one junction end, which may reflect a read error. The rearrangement uses TRBV7-7 and TRBJ2-1, with 10 bases fitting TRBD1. This CDR3 contains 18 residues. The germline CDR1 and CDR2 sequences are SSHAT and FNYEAQ (reference sequence). The CDR3 DNA is TGTGCTAGCAGCTTCCGATTAACCGGGACAGGGGACGGAAATGAGCAGTTCTTC. Translating gives CASSFRLTGTGDGNEQFF. The whole variable domain, filled in from reference TRBV7-7 and TRBJ2-1, reads GAGVSQSPRYKVTKRGQDVTLRCDPISSHATLYWYQQALGQGPEFLTYFNYEAQPDKSGLPSDRFSAERPEGSISTLTIQRTEQRDSAMYRCASSFRLTGTGDGNEQFFGPGTRLTVL.

This sequence joins TRBV7-2 and TRBJ1-1; D perhaps matches TRBD1 (5 bases). The V end lost 1 base, the J end lost 7 bases, and 10 bases lay between the germline ends. This CDR3 contains 13 residues. The germline V gene encodes CDR1 SGHTA and CDR2 FQGNSA. This CDR3 reads CASSLGTFFEAFF. The DNA of the CDR3 is TGTGCCAGCAGCTTAGGGACATTTTTTGAAGCTTTCTTT.

The CDR3 region is CASTPRLAINTGELFF. The CDR3 DNA sequence: TGTGCCAGCACCCCGAGATTAGCGATAAACACCGGGGAGCTGTTTTTT. The rearrangement links TRBV27 to TRBJ2-2, with a possible D match to TRBD2 (5 bases). V was pared by 7 bases and J by 2 bases, with 17 bases between. This CDR3 is built from 16 residues. Looked up from germline, CDR1 is MNHEY and CDR2 is SMNVEV (reference sequence).

In its sample, this clone was seen a few times. The chain joins TRBV6-1 to TRBJ1-2; 9 nucleotides align to TRBD1. This CDR3 is built from 12 residues. The trim removed 9 bases at V and 6 bases at J, leaving 5 bases unmatched. Germline-derived CDR1 and CDR2 are MNHNS and SASEGT. The CDR3 DNA follows: TGTGCCAGAGGGACAGGGATAGATGGCTACACCTTC. The encoded protein is CARGTGIDGYTF.

The rearrangement uses TRBV10-1 and TRBJ1-1, with TRBD1 identical over 7 bases. This CDR3 contains 14 residues. CDR1 and CDR2 from the germline V gene are WNHNN and SYGVQD (reference sequence). The J segment lost 0 bases and the V segment lost 5 bases, leaving 3 bases of the junction unmatched. The CDR3 is CASSRDSLNTEAFF. The CDR3 bases are TGCGCCAGCAGTAGGGACAGCTTGAACACTGAAGCTTTCTTT.

The J gene is TRBJ2-2, the V gene TRBV19; possibly TRBD2 for D (7 bases). Germline values: CDR1 LNHDA, CDR2 SQIVND (reference sequence). This CDR3 region has 15 residues. V was clipped by 3 bases and J by 6 bases, with 14 bases between them. The CDR3 sequence is CASSILGGQPGELFF. CDR3 DNA sequence: TGTGCCAGTAGTATCCTCGGGGGGCAGCCCGGGGAGCTGTTTTTT.

V and J are TRBV6-1 and TRBJ2-1, with TRBD2 matching 8 bases. Trimming removed 7 bases from V and 4 bases from J; junction bases left unmatched: 6. This CDR3 is 14 amino acids long. Germline V gene data show CDR1 as MNHNS and CDR2 as SASEGT. The DNA for the CDR3 is TGTGCCAGCATAGTAGCGGGGACTTACAATGAGCAGTTCTTC. Its translation: CASIVAGTYNEQFF.

The V gene is TRBV9, the J gene TRBJ2-7, with a possible D match to TRBD1 (5 bases). The V and J ends lost 3 bases and 0 bases respectively, with 13 bases between them. Germline V gene sequence: CDR1 SGDLS, CDR2 YYNGEE. The CDR3 totals 15 residues. The CDR3 here is CASSEEDSLSYEQYF. The CDR3 region has the DNA TGTGCCAGCAGCGAAGAAGACAGTCTCTCCTACGAGCAGTACTTC.

The V gene is TRBV7-9, the J gene TRBJ1-1; 7 bases map to TRBD1. The CDR3 covers 14 residues. Trimming removed 5 bases from V and 1 base from J; junction bases left unmatched: 4. CDR1 SEHNR and CDR2 FQNEAQ come from the germline V gene (reference sequence). The CDR3 DNA reads TGTGCCAGCAGCGATCGACAGGGGAACACTGAAGCTTTCTTT. Residues: CASSDRQGNTEAFF.

The genes are TRBV29-1 and TRBJ2-6; D is undetermined. V lost 4 bases and J 0 bases, leaving 10 bases between the germline ends. There are 15 residues in the CDR3. CDR1 and CDR2 (germline): SQVTM, ANQGSEA. CDR3: CSVGRGNSGANVLTF. The DNA of the CDR3 is TGCAGCGTTGGCAGAGGAAACTCTGGGGCCAACGTCCTGACTTTC.

This chain joins TRBV7-9 and TRBJ1-2; a weak D match, TRBD1 (5 bases). In germline, CDR1 is SEHNR, CDR2 FQNEAQ (reference sequence). The CDR3 totals 14 residues. With 6 bases removed from V and 1 base from J, the gap between germline ends came to 12 bases. DNA of the CDR3: TGTGCCAGCAGTTATGATAGGGGTAACTATGGCTACACCTTC. Translated, it gives CASSYDRGNYGYTF.

This clone showed up just once. The rearrangement uses TRBV5-6 and TRBJ1-1; D gene unclear. The CDR3 loop spans 16 amino acids. CDR1 is SGHDT, CDR2 YYEEEE, per germline. V lost 3 bases and J lost 4, with 19 bases in between. The CDR3 loop is CASSSTTRAPSTEAFF. In DNA, the CDR3 is TGTGCCAGCAGCTCAACGACGAGGGCACCAAGCACTGAAGCTTTCTTT.

V is TRBV12-5 and J is TRBJ1-2; 7 nucleotides agree with TRBD1. The CDR3 has 15 amino acids. Germline V lookup: CDR1 LGHNT, CDR2 FRNRAP. The V segment lost 6 bases and the J segment 5 bases; nucleotides outside the gene matches: 12. In DNA, the CDR3 is TGTGCTAGTGGGCCAGTAACAGGGACAGCATATGGCTACACCTTC. This translates into CASGPVTGTAYGYTF.

The chain has TRBV30 and TRBJ1-5, with unresolved D. There are 16 residues in the CDR3. Germline V gene lookup returns CDR1 GTSNPN and CDR2 SVGIG (reference sequence). The germline V and J ends were trimmed by 0 bases and 6 bases, with 18 bases remaining between them. The CDR3 nucleotides are TGTGCCTGGAGTGTAGCCCATAATACGGTGTCTCAGCCCCAGCATTTT. This codes for CAWSVAHNTVSQPQHF. Filled out from reference TRBV30 and TRBJ1-5, the complete variable domain reads SQTIHQWPATLVQPVGSPLSLECTVEGTSNPNLYWYRQAAGRGLQLLFYSVGIGQISSEVPQNLSASRPQDRQFILSSKKLLLSDSGFYLCAWSVAHNTVSQPQHFGDGTRLSIL.

CDR3 protein: CASSGVPGGGQPQHF. The CDR3 DNA follows: TGTGCCAGTAGCGGTGTCCCGGGCGGAGGTCAGCCCCAGCATTTT. The chain couples TRBV19 to TRBJ1-5; D gene ambiguous. Trimming left V 6 bases short and J 6 bases short, with 18 bases between. The CDR3 runs 15 residues. The germline V gene encodes CDR1 LNHDA and CDR2 SQIVND (reference sequence). The variable domain in full, with the rest retrieved from reference TRBV19 and TRBJ1-5, is DGGITQSPKYLFRKEGQNVTLSCEQNLNHDAMYWYRQDPGQGLRLIYYSQIVNDFQKGDIAEGYSVSREKKESFPLTVTSAQKNPTAFYLCASSGVPGGGQPQHFGDGTRLSIL.

V usage is TRBV18 and J usage is TRBJ2-1; D unresolved. Germline V gives CDR1 KGHSH, CDR2 LQKENI. The CDR3 totals 12 residues. Trimming stripped 4 bases from V and 8 bases from J, with 9 bases between. The DNA of the CDR3 is TGTGCCAGCTCACGAGGTATGGATGAGCAGTTCTTC. Its translation: CASSRGMDEQFF.

V usage is TRBV5-5 and J usage is TRBJ2-7, with TRBD1 matching over 7 bases. With V trimmed by 4 bases and J by 0 bases, 7 bases remained unmatched. CDR3 size: 15 residues. Germline CDR1 reads SGHKS; CDR2 reads YYEKEE (reference sequence). For the CDR3, the DNA is TGTGCCAGCAGCACACTCGGACAGGCCTCCTACGAGCAGTACTTC. Protein product: CASSTLGQASYEQYF. Filled out from reference TRBV5-5 and TRBJ2-7, the complete variable domain reads DAGVTQSPTHLIKTRGQQVTLRCSPISGHKSVSWYQQVLGQGPQFIFQYYEKEERGRGNFPDRFSARQFPNYSSELNVNALLLGDSALYLCASSTLGQASYEQYFGPGTRLTVT.

This rearrangement joins TRBV5-1 to TRBJ2-3, with D possibly matching TRBD1 (5 bases). This CDR3 is built from 14 residues. Germline V gives CDR1 SGHRS, CDR2 YFSETQ. The V end was cut by 4 bases, the J end by 2 bases, with 11 bases between. The CDR3, as DNA: TGCGCCAGCAGCCGAACGGACATCACAGATACGCAGTATTTT. This codes for CASSRTDITDTQYF.

This clone was observed a single time. The chain is built from TRBV30 and TRBJ1-2; D gene uncertain. The CDR3 has 12 amino acids. The V end lost 7 bases, the J end lost 4 bases, and 13 bases lay between the germline ends. Germline CDR1 reads GTSNPN; CDR2 reads SVGIG (reference sequence). The CDR3 coding sequence is TGTGCCTCTATTACAGTACCCTATGGCTACACCTTC. It translates to CASITVPYGYTF.

The chain links TRBV5-1 to TRBJ1-3; tentatively, D is TRBD1 (6 bases). This CDR3 is 14 amino acids long. The V gene lost 4 bases and the J gene lost 0 bases, with 8 bases spanning the gap. Germline V gene data show CDR1 as SGHRS and CDR2 as YFSETQ. This CDR3 is CASSTGSSGNTIYF. CDR3 nucleotide sequence: TGCGCCAGCAGCACAGGGAGCTCTGGAAACACCATATATTTT.

The V gene is TRBV5-1, the J gene TRBJ1-1; TRBD1 agrees at 8 bases. V lost 6 bases to trimming and J lost 7 bases; unmatched junction nucleotides: 5. In germline, CDR1 is SGHRS, CDR2 YFSETQ. CDR3 length: 12 residues. The CDR3 DNA sequence: TGCGCCAGCAATCGACAGGGGTATGAAGCTTTCTTT. Its protein product is CASNRQGYEAFF.

A remark on this clone: Sequence at one end of the junction differs from germline and may be a read error. This chain connects TRBV9 to TRBJ2-7; the D gene is possibly TRBD1 (6 bases). The CDR3 contains 15 residues. Germline V gene sequence: CDR1 SGDLS, CDR2 YYNGEE. CDR3 sequence: CAGSARQGSIYEQYF. The CDR3 coding sequence is TGTGCCGGCAGCGCCCGGCAGGGGTCCATCTACGAGCAGTACTTC.

The chain links TRBV7-2 to TRBJ1-1; TRBD1 matches at 10 bases. The CDR3 consists of 12 residues. Trimming removed 5 bases from V and 8 bases from J; junction bases left unmatched: 2. Germline V gene lookup returns CDR1 SGHTA and CDR2 FQGNSA. The CDR3 here is CASSRQGAEAFF. The DNA for the CDR3 is TGTGCCAGCAGCCGACAGGGGGCCGAAGCTTTCTTT.

This clone was found a few times. Germline is not matched at one junction end, which may reflect a read error. The chain links TRBV7-3 to TRBJ2-1; 8 bases agree with TRBD1. From germline, CDR1 is SGHTA and CDR2 FQGTGA. This CDR3 has 15 amino acids. The CDR3 nucleotides are TGTGCCAGCAGCCTAACAGGACAGGGCGTCGGTGAGCAGTTCTTC. Residues: CASSLTGQGVGEQFF.

As concerns this clone: Other DNA sequences within the sample encode an identical CDR3. This chain connects TRBV6-5 to TRBJ1-6; D perhaps matches TRBD1 (6 bases). V was pared by 0 bases and J by 10 bases, with 13 bases between. Germline V lookup: CDR1 MNHEY, CDR2 SVGAGI. This CDR3 comprises 15 residues. For the CDR3, the DNA is TGTGCCAGCAGTTACTCAGCAGGGGCAGGGTCACCCCTCCACTTT. Its protein is CASSYSAGAGSPLHF.

CDR3 coding DNA: TGTGCCAGCAGCTTTCTAATACTAGCGAGTAATGAGCAGTTCTTC. Translated: CASSFLILASNEQFF. The chain is built from TRBV11-2 and TRBJ2-1; 7 nucleotides match TRBD2. The V segment lost 3 bases and the J segment 7 bases; nucleotides outside the gene matches: 9. The CDR3 length is 15 residues. From germline, CDR1 is SGHAT and CDR2 FQNNGV.

J is TRBJ1-5 and V is TRBV19; D not resolved. This CDR3 contains 13 residues. The germline V gene has CDR1 LNHDA and CDR2 SQIVND (reference sequence). Trimming stripped 6 bases from V and 0 bases from J, with 6 bases between. CDR3 residues: CASRHVSNQPQHF. DNA of the CDR3: TGTGCCAGTAGACACGTTAGCAATCAGCCCCAGCATTTT.